These T cell receptor beta chains were read from a single sample in a study of cytomegalovirus exposure and HLA in healthy donors. Clones were read by immunoSEQ multiplex PCR, and TCRdb kept only the in-frame ones, dropping some. This specimen shows under 150,000 clones; the ten leading clones hold 2%. The sequencing sample was made of PBMCs. The receptors were gathered from a woman aged 55-70 years in good health and CMV-seronegative. Both conserved end residues are part of each CDR3.

V	CDR3
TRBV2	CASTPNREGEQYF
TRBV7-8	CAIGGGKTYNEQFF
TRBV27	CASARGVAGFNEQFF
TRBV2	CASSEAQRLDYGYTF
TRBV27	CASSSWTGRGEKLFF
TRBV5-6	CASRAGTENYEQYF
TRBV27	CASKSETGANSYEQYF
TRBV6-1	CASRLTGPEAFF
TRBV28	CASSTPTDTQYF
TRBV5-8	CASSLEGTYSTDTQYF
TRBV7-2	CASSSGQGTQLISGNTIYF
TRBV7-9	CASSRQGDQPQHF
TRBV10-3	CASAGDSSGANVLTF
TRBV6-1	CASSEAGHPYEQYF
TRBV6-1	CASRTGPFVNTEAFF
TRBV6-1	CASSVYGTGGLNTEAFF
TRBV2	CASSAGQGLGKLFF
TRBV6-1	CASTLRGAIRNTIYF
TRBV4-2	CASSPTSGGTGELFF
TRBV5-8	CASSFYNGANTEAFF
TRBV5-4	CASSLASGEHIQYF
TRBV29-1	CSVLAGHPSYEQYF
TRBV5-1	CASSSQGYGEKLFF
TRBV2	CASRLDSYEQYF
TRBV11-2	CASSLMDRNTGELFF